This T cell receptor (beta chain) was captured by sequencing in a study of T cell responses to AZD1222 COVID-19 vaccine. Study background: Second-dose timings of about 4 or about 12 weeks were pooled.

Study-wide points: Per reports, nearly half of all spike-specific TCRs target regions that are unmutated in variants. Most donors were white British and more were female, and clonal diversity was possibly underestimated. The study sampled repertoires only after the peak T cell response.

Germline values: CDR1 SGHRS, CDR2 YFSETQ. The germline V and J ends were trimmed by 1 base and 4 bases, with 17 bases remaining between them. CDR3 length equals 16 residues. Details on this clone: Its specificity is unknown.

Using immunoSEQ multiplex PCR, the repertoire was profiled, and TCRdb retains in-frame clones only, with some absent. The sample lists roughly 260,000 clones, about 92% occurring once. Source: peripheral blood, taken on day 0 of AZD1222 vaccination. V and J are TRBV5-1 and TRBJ1-1; a weak D match, TRBD1 (6 bases). The receptor's source is an adult in good health. The CDR3 spells CASSLLFPGAGTEAFF. CDR3 bases: TGCGCCAGCAGCTTGTTGTTCCCGGGGGCGGGCACTGAAGCTTTCTTT.